A single sample is the source of the 12 T cell receptor beta chains below, sequenced in a study of blood T cell repertoires in COVID-19. The table came from immunoSEQ multiplex PCR; TCRdb's copy has only in-frame clones and leaves some out. The repertoire holds about 290,000 clones, with around four fifths as singletons. The sample taken for sequencing was peripheral blood. Receptor source: a woman between 45 and 60 years old with active or convalescent COVID-19.

The genes are TRBV28 and TRBJ1-1; D uncertain. V lost 3 bases and J lost 5, with 10 bases in between. Germline V gives CDR1 MDHEN, CDR2 SYDVKM. The CDR3 runs to 13 residues. DNA of the CDR3: TGTGCCAGCAGTTTGGGCAGATGGACTGAAGCTTTCTTT. Amino acid sequence: CASSLGRWTEAFF.

This clone was found a few times. This rearrangement joins TRBV27 to TRBJ1-6; 10 positions agree with TRBD1. After removal of 3 bases from V and 13 bases from J, the junction contained 12 bases not matched to a gene. Germline V gives CDR1 MNHEY, CDR2 SMNVEV (reference sequence). The CDR3 has 16 residues. In nucleotides, the CDR3 is TGTGCCAGCAGTTTGACAGGGGGCGAACCCACCGCGCCCCTCCACTTT. Amino acids: CASSLTGGEPTAPLHF.

The rearrangement joins TRBV24-1 to TRBJ2-7; D perhaps matches TRBD1 (5 bases). This CDR3 is 17 amino acids long. CDR1 and CDR2 from the germline V gene are KGHDR and SFDVKD. V was shortened by 3 bases and J by 0 bases, with 17 bases between the two germline ends. CDR3 nucleotides: TGTGCCACCAGTGATCCACCCGCCTACAGGAGCTCCTACGAGCAGTACTTC. Amino acids: CATSDPPAYRSSYEQYF.

This rearrangement joins TRBV7-8 to TRBJ2-3, with D unresolved. CDR1 and CDR2 (germline): SGHVS, FQNEAQ. Trimming left V 5 bases short and J 6 bases short, with 9 bases between. The CDR3 loop spans 12 amino acids. This CDR3 reads CASSQSGDTQYF. The DNA of the CDR3 is TGTGCCAGCAGCCAGAGTGGTGATACGCAGTATTTT.

The V gene is TRBV4-1, the J gene TRBJ2-5; D may be TRBD1 (5 bases). Trimming cost V 0 bases and J 7 bases, with 18 bases left between them. The CDR3 length is 16 residues. Germline V gene lookup returns CDR1 MGHRA and CDR2 YSYEKL. The CDR3 DNA follows: TGCGCCAGCAGCCAAGATTTGGACACGCGAATAAGGACCCAGTACTTC. Its translation: CASSQDLDTRIRTQYF.

This chain connects TRBV9 to TRBJ1-2; tentative D call: TRBD1 (6 bases). Between the trimmed V and J ends, which lost 1 base and 7 bases, there was a span of 17 bases. CDR1 and CDR2 from the germline V gene are SGDLS and YYNGEE. The CDR3 covers 15 residues. The CDR3 coding sequence is TGTGCCAGCAGCGTACTAACAGGGACGTCGGGTGGCTACACCTTC. This codes for CASSVLTGTSGGYTF.

This clone was seen once. Other DNA sequences in this specimen translate into the identical CDR3. The chain joins TRBV19 to TRBJ2-3; the D gene is possibly TRBD1 (6 bases). V lost 5 bases and J lost 0, with 9 bases in between. CDR3 length equals 14 residues. Looked up from germline, CDR1 is LNHDA and CDR2 is SQIVND (reference sequence). The DNA of the CDR3 is TGTGCCAGTAGTGGTACAGGGAGCACAGATACGCAGTATTTT. Its translation: CASSGTGSTDTQYF.

V gene TRBV28 combines with J gene TRBJ1-5; D call uncertain. CDR1 MDHEN and CDR2 SYDVKM come from the germline V gene. V was shortened by 10 bases and J by 2 bases, with 18 bases between the two germline ends. The CDR3 extends over 15 amino acids. The CDR3 nucleotides are TGTGCCACGAGTAGGACTGGGTCGGGCAATCAGCCCCAGCATTTT. This translates into CATSRTGSGNQPQHF.

This chain links TRBV6-1 with TRBJ1-1; no definite D call. The CDR3 consists of 18 residues. Germline CDR1 is MNHNS and CDR2 is SASEGT. V was trimmed by 4 bases and J by 0 bases, leaving 21 bases between them. Written as DNA, the CDR3 is TGTGCCAGCAGTGCCTGGAGTCCTTCAGGCGGGATGAACACTGAAGCTTTCTTT. Its translation is CASSAWSPSGGMNTEAFF.

The gene calls are TRBV7-8 and TRBJ1-1; D gene uncertain. Between the trimmed V and J ends, which lost 5 bases and 3 bases, there was a span of 13 bases. The CDR3 totals 14 residues. The germline gives CDR1 SGHVS, CDR2 FQNEAQ. CDR3 DNA: TGTGCCAGCAGCCACAGTAGGCGTTACACTGAAGCTTTCTTT. It codes for CASSHSRRYTEAFF.

The V gene is TRBV2, the J gene TRBJ1-1, with D perhaps matching TRBD1 (6 bases). The CDR3 is 11 amino acids. V shed 4 bases and J shed 10 bases, with 10 bases lying between them. Per germline, CDR1 SNHLY and CDR2 FYNNEI. This CDR3 is CASSVGQLAFF. The CDR3 DNA follows: TGTGCCAGCAGTGTTGGACAGCTAGCTTTCTTT.

This chain connects TRBV13 to TRBJ2-7; D perhaps matches TRBD2 (5 bases). The CDR3 is 15 amino acids. The germline gives CDR1 PRHDT, CDR2 FYEKMQ (reference sequence). V was clipped by 0 bases and J by 6 bases, with 15 bases between them. CDR3 region: CASSLGQGPGSEQYF. In DNA form, the CDR3 reads TGTGCCAGCAGCTTAGGACAAGGGCCGGGGAGCGAGCAGTACTTC.